What follows describes a single T cell receptor (beta chain). The junction differs from germline at one of its ends, possibly a read error. This sample is part of a study of tumor-infiltrating lymphocytes in primary liver carcinoma. Study context: The study included patients who were men and women aged 30 to 69 years. Between roughly 4.2 and 11 cm across, the tumors were all of stage T1-T3 N0M0.

Starting material for RNA and DNA co-extraction consisted of roughly 19-34 mg of unsorted bulk tissue. CDR3 length: 12 residues. CDR1 MNHNS and CDR2 SASEGT come from the germline V gene. A primer in the constant region served to generate TCR beta cDNA from roughly 450 ng of total RNA. Investigators got TCR beta libraries out of three nested multiplex PCR rounds, done with slightly modified ARM-PCR. Rounds one and two of PCR, each of around 11 cycles, were primed with TRBV1-TRBV30 forward primers and a C-beta reverse primer. TCRdb re-called the multiplex PCR reads through MiXCR, storing one row per CDR3 protein. The sample has about 20,000 distinct CDR3 sequences; almost 80% are singletons.

The origin of this receptor is a woman aged 25 to 39 with primary liver carcinoma and hepatitis B virus infection. The V gene is TRBV6-1, the J gene TRBJ1-1; D is ambiguous. Sequenced input: liver tumor tissue from sampling region 4. Specified subset: tumor region T4, right-lateral pole. The CDR3 sequence is CVSGDWSTEAFF. In DNA form, the CDR3 reads TGTGTCAGCGGTGATTGGAGCACTGAAGCTTTCTTT.